Listed here are 5 T cell receptor beta chains from one sample, sequenced in a study of STAT5B mutations in CD4+ large granular lymphocyte leukemia. The table came from immunoSEQ multiplex PCR; TCRdb's copy has only in-frame clones and leaves some out. The repertoire holds 35,000 to 40,000 clones, with 75% to 85% as singletons. The sequencing sample was made of CD4+ T cells from blood buffy coats. The receptors were sampled from a human donor in good health.

The CDR3 spells CAITGGGSSKDNEQFF. The CDR3 DNA follows: TGTGCCATCACCGGTGGGGGGTCGAGTAAGGACAATGAGCAGTTCTTC. The genes are TRBV10-3 and TRBJ2-1; perhaps TRBD2 as D (6 bases). The germline V gene encodes CDR1 ENHRY and CDR2 SYGVKD. Trimming pared 7 bases from V and 5 bases from J, leaving 21 bases between. The CDR3 spans 16 residues.

The chain couples TRBV2 to TRBJ1-3, with 7 bases identical to TRBD1. The V gene end was trimmed by 2 bases and the J gene end by 2 bases; junction bases not matched to a gene: 3. Germline CDR1 reads SNHLY; CDR2 reads FYNNEI. This CDR3 comprises 15 residues. The CDR3 is CASSERRGPGNTIYF. CDR3 DNA: TGTGCCAGCAGTGAAAGGAGGGGGCCTGGAAACACCATATATTTT.

This rearrangement joins TRBV11-3 to TRBJ2-7; TRBD1 might be the D (6 bases). The CDR3 totals 16 residues. V lost 6 bases and J lost 2, with 20 bases in between. Germline values: CDR1 SGHNT, CDR2 YENEEA. The DNA for the CDR3 is TGTGCCAGCAGTCGAGGTGGGTACAGGGTTACCTACGAGCAGTACTTC. Its translation is CASSRGGYRVTYEQYF.

The chain recombines TRBV7-2 with TRBJ1-2; D is unresolved. Trimming stripped 7 bases from V and 6 bases from J, with 15 bases between. The CDR3 covers 13 residues. The germline CDR1 and CDR2 sequences are SGHTA and FQGNSA. The CDR3 region is CASIPEVGDGYTF. CDR3 nucleotides: TGTGCCAGCATCCCAGAGGTGGGTGATGGCTACACCTTC.

This sequence joins TRBV19 and TRBJ1-1, with D tentatively TRBD1 (5 bases). This CDR3 has 13 residues. The ends were cut back, 7 bases at V and 7 bases at J, with 16 bases in the middle. CDR1 and CDR2 (germline): LNHDA, SQIVND (reference sequence). DNA of the CDR3: TGTGCCAGTAACCCGACGGGGGTTATTGAAGCTTTCTTT. Translating gives CASNPTGVIEAFF.